This TCR beta chain emerged from a study of shared clonotypes between healthy human individuals. Study-wide findings and caveats: Investigators expected sequencing depth to affect clonotype sharing among donors.

A word on this clone: Antigen specificity is unknown.

Terminally differentiated effector memory CD45RA+ cells were excluded from the naive CD8 cells, which were CD45RO-negative and positively selected for CCR7. Germline V gene lookup returns CDR1 MGHRA and CDR2 YSYEKL. The CDR3 sequence is 16 residues long. Trimming removed 3 bases at V and 10 bases at J, with 22 bases between. Data came from immunoSEQ multiplex PCR; TCRdb stores just in-frame clones and leaves some out. Of over 2,000,000 clones in the sample, 93% are singletons; the top ten hold around 1.8%. This TCR derives from a man in his late teens or twenties in good health. Some clones in this sample may be carry-over from other donors' samples. The sequenced material came from naive CD8+ T cells from PBMCs. The chain joins TRBV4-1 to TRBJ2-1; D is tentatively TRBD1 or TRBD2 (5 bases each). CDR3 sequence (DNA): TGCGCCAGCAGCCAGGGGGTTGGGACCTACCCGGGGGAGCAGTTCTTC. It codes for CASSQGVGTYPGEQFF.